A single sample gave rise to the 8 T cell receptor beta chains below, sequenced in a study of radiation and T cells in renal cell carcinoma (dated by TCRdb to 2018 to 2021). The time point label on this specimen signifies: baseline pretreatment blood. The treatment or condition label for this specimen denotes: 15 Gy SBRT to primary tumor, nephrectomy 4 weeks later. Receptors were amplified or captured by the immunoSEQ multiplex PCR assay. Imported from immuneACCESS, the table was reduced by TCRdb to in-frame sequences with V and J called. These copies leave out some clones; in studies compared against another copy, an unresolved V gene accounts for under half, and the cause of the remainder is not known. The sample table records some 150,000 clones; over 80% of these occur just once. The top ten constitute approximately 20% of the sample. This specimen was blood, taken from a patient whose treatment included radiotherapy and nephrectomy. Source of these receptors: a woman between 45 and 65 years old with renal cell carcinoma.

The chain recombines TRBV5-6 with TRBJ2-7, with D tentatively TRBD2 (5 bases). Trimming left V 4 bases short and J 7 bases short, with 18 bases between. The CDR3 covers 14 residues. Germline V gene sequence: CDR1 SGHDT, CDR2 YYEEEE. Here the CDR3 DNA reads TGTGCCAGCAGCCTCCGTCGGGGTAAAGGGGAGCAGTACTTC. Translating it yields CASSLRRGKGEQYF.

In this sample, this clone turned up once. The rearrangement joins TRBV5-4 to TRBJ1-1; 7 bases map to TRBD1. With V trimmed by 2 bases and J by 6 bases, 16 bases remained unmatched. The CDR3 runs to 17 residues. Germline CDR1 SGHNT, CDR2 YYREEE (reference sequence). CDR3 bases: TGTGCCAGCAGCTTTAACCTAGGGGGCCCTCAGATGCCTGAAGCTTTCTTT. This translates into CASSFNLGGPQMPEAFF.

The gene calls are TRBV28 and TRBJ1-5; 10 bases line up with TRBD1. V gave up 8 bases and J gave up 2 bases; unmatched junction bases: 3. This CDR3 contains 14 residues. From germline, CDR1 is MDHEN and CDR2 SYDVKM. The CDR3 is CASWGTGGNQPQHF. CDR3 DNA sequence: TGTGCCAGCTGGGGGACAGGGGGCAATCAGCCCCAGCATTTT.

A single count supports this clone. This chain's CDR3 is CASSLRSPTYEQYF. The DNA for the CDR3 is TGCGCCAGCAGCTTACGATCGCCCACCTACGAGCAGTACTTC. This chain links TRBV5-1 with TRBJ2-7; unclear D gene. V gave up 2 bases and J gave up 2 bases, with 11 bases separating them. This CDR3 comprises 14 residues. The germline V gene has CDR1 SGHRS and CDR2 YFSETQ.

A single count supports this clone. The CDR3 DNA follows: TGTGCCAGTAGAACATGGAACACTGAAGCTTTCTTT. It is translated as CASRTWNTEAFF. The chain carries TRBV19 and TRBJ1-1; no definite D call. The CDR3 has 12 amino acids. Germline-derived CDR1 and CDR2 are LNHDA and SQIVND (reference sequence). V was pared by 6 bases and J by 1 base, with 6 bases between.

This clone was counted only a few times. The chain combines TRBV30 with TRBJ2-1; 9 nucleotides agree with TRBD2. Germline V gene sequence: CDR1 GTSNPN, CDR2 SVGIG (reference sequence). CDR3 length equals 12 residues. The J segment lost 10 bases and the V segment lost 8 bases, leaving 9 bases of the junction unmatched. The CDR3 here is CAPGWREGEQFF. As DNA, the CDR3 is TGTGCCCCTGGGTGGCGGGAGGGGGAGCAGTTCTTC.

The rearrangement uses TRBV7-2 and TRBJ1-1; TRBD1 matches at 7 bases. V trimming: 4 bases; J trimming: 0 bases; junction bases outside the gene matches: 5. CDR3 size: 15 residues. CDR1 and CDR2 (germline): SGHTA, FQGNSA. CDR3 DNA sequence: TGTGCCAGCAGCTGGAACAGGGGAATGAACACTGAAGCTTTCTTT. It codes for CASSWNRGMNTEAFF.

The chain links TRBV9 to TRBJ1-1; D remains unclear. The ends were cut back, 4 bases at V and 5 bases at J, with 15 bases in the middle. The CDR3 totals 14 residues. Germline-derived CDR1 and CDR2 are SGDLS and YYNGEE. CDR3 DNA sequence: TGTGCCAGCAGCCCCCATGGCGGTGGGACTGAAGCTTTCTTT. Translation gives CASSPHGGGTEAFF.